The text below deals with one T cell receptor beta chain. Antigen unknown. The CDR3 sequence is 14 residues long. From germline, CDR1 is SGHNT and CDR2 YYREEE (reference sequence). The ends were cut back, 5 bases at V and 1 base at J, with 11 bases in the middle. Treatment reported: roughly 18 received Ad26.COV2.S at low or high dose, single or two shots; five or six received placebo; per-sample allocation not given. Day 63 after the first injection of vaccine or placebo was the sampling time. An 18-55-year-old adult in Boston served as donor. The data belong to a study of Ad26.COV2.S vaccination and SARS-CoV-2 variants. Turning to the study itself: The study gave Ad26.COV2.S intramuscularly, once or twice 56 days apart. Study results and caveats: Researchers reported similar non-spike TCR breadth in vaccine and placebo recipients. TCR breadth and depth estimates may have understated total T cell responses.

Here immunoSEQ multiplex PCR was the method, and the copy in TCRdb shows in-frame clones only, minus some. Among 300,000 to 350,000 clones listed, 86% were seen once. This sequence originates from a person aged 18-65 years who received the Ad26.COV2.S COVID-19 vaccine or a placebo. The chain carries TRBV5-4 and TRBJ2-3; a weak D match, TRBD2 (6 bases). Specimen: peripheral blood, collected in a trial of Ad26.COV2.S vaccine versus placebo. CDR3 region: CASRQWGGTDTQYF. Written as DNA, the CDR3 is TGTGCCAGCAGACAGTGGGGGGGCACAGATACGCAGTATTTT.